This T cell receptor beta chain was sequenced in a study of T cells after yellow fever vaccination. TCRdb re-called the 5' RACE reads through MiXCR, storing one row per CDR3 protein. This sample yields hundreds of thousands of distinct CDR3 sequences, of which around an eighth are seen a single time; about 14% belongs to the top ten. V dropped 0 bases and J dropped 7; count of bases not matched to a gene: 6. Per the germline V gene, CDR1 is SGHRS and CDR2 is YFSETQ. The CDR3 is 15 residues long. This clonotype was seen at least ten times. The origin of this receptor is a man younger than 45 who received the YFV17D yellow fever vaccine. Material: PBMCs, obtained on the day of the yellow fever booster vaccination. The chain combines TRBV5-1 with TRBJ2-1, with TRBD2 identical over 8 bases. This chain's CDR3 is CASSLDAGGGNEQFF. DNA for the CDR3: TGCGCCAGCAGCTTGGACGCGGGAGGCGGTAATGAGCAGTTCTTC.